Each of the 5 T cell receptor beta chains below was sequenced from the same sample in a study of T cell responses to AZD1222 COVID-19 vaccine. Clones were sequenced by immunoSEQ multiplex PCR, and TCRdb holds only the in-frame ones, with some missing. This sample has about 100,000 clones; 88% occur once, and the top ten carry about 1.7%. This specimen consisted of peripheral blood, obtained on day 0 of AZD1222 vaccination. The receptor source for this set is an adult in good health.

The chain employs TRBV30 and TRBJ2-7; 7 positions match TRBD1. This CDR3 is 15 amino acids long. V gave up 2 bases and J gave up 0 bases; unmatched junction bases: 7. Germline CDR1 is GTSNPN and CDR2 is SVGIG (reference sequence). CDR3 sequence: CAWSPPGTASYEQYF. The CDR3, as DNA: TGTGCCTGGAGTCCCCCCGGGACAGCCTCCTACGAGCAGTACTTC.

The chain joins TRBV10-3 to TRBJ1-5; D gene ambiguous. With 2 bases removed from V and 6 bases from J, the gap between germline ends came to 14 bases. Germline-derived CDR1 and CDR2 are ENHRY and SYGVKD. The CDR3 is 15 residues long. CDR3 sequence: CAISEMEGIGQPQHF. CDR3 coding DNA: TGTGCCATCAGTGAGATGGAGGGTATAGGTCAGCCCCAGCATTTT.

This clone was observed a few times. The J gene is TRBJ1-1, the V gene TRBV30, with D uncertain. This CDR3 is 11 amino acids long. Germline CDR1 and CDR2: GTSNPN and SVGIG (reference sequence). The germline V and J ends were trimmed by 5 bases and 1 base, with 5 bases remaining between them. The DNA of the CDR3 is TGTGCCTGGCTAGAGAACACTGAAGCTTTCTTT. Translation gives CAWLENTEAFF. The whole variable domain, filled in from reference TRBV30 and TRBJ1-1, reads SQTIHQWPATLVQPVGSPLSLECTVEGTSNPNLYWYRQAAGRGLQLLFYSVGIGQISSEVPQNLSASRPQDRQFILSSKKLLLSDSGFYLCAWLENTEAFFGQGTRLTVV.

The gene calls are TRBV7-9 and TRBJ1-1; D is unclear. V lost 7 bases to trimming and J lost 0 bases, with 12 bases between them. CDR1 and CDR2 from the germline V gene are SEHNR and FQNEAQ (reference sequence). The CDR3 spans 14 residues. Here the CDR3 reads CASTLDLVNTEAFF. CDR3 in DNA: TGTGCCAGCACCTTGGATCTAGTGAACACTGAAGCTTTCTTT.

The CDR3 sequence is CASSAQGAIAEAFF. The CDR3, as DNA: TGCGCCAGCAGCGCCCAGGGGGCGATTGCTGAAGCTTTCTTT. The chain is built from TRBV5-1 and TRBJ1-1; 8 bases are shared with TRBD1. This CDR3 has 14 residues. Germline CDR1 reads SGHRS; CDR2 reads YFSETQ. The V segment lost 4 bases and the J segment 6 bases; nucleotides outside the gene matches: 8.